Described below is a single TCR beta chain sequence and its context. Its target is not known. PCR involved 60 Vbeta and 13 Jbeta primers. Authors' data handling: Later, 80 million or so unique TCR beta chains were counted in an analysis, and about 10 million of them were shared. Sequenced by immunoSEQ multiplex PCR; TCRdb stores in-frame clones only, minus some. V, J and clone size are taken as reported in that table, and D and trimming were inferred from the DNA itself. Among nearly 200,000 clones, approximately 85% were seen once, and the ten largest hold 6.5%. This entry is derived from a study of cytomegalovirus exposure and HLA in healthy donors. The study's findings and limits: A missense variant in DCLRE1C was later tied to TCR beta V- and J-gene trimming.

Germline V gives CDR1 MDHEN, CDR2 SYDVKM. V lost 6 bases, J lost 0 bases, and 8 bases lay in between. This CDR3 region has 13 residues. This chain joins TRBV28 and TRBJ1-2; D gene uncertain. The clonotype was recovered from a woman in her 50s in good health and CMV-seropositive. Sequences were obtained from PBMCs. The CDR3 loop is CASRNTANYGYTF. DNA of the CDR3: TGTGCCAGCAGGAACACAGCTAACTATGGCTACACCTTC.